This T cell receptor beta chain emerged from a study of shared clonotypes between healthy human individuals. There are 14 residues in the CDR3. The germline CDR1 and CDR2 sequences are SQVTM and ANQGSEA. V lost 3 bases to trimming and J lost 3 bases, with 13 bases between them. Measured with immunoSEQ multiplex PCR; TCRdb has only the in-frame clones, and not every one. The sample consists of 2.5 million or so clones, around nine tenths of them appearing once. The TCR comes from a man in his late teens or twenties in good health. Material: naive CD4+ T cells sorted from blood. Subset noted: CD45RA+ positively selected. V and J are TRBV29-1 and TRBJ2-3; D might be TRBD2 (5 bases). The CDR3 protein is CSVEGDYSTDTQYF. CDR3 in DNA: TGCAGCGTTGAGGGAGACTACTCGACAGATACGCAGTATTTT.